The entry that follows covers one T cell receptor beta chain sequence. What it binds is not known. Clones were read by immunoSEQ multiplex PCR, and TCRdb kept only the in-frame ones, dropping some. Of about 130,000 clones in the sample, about 91% were seen once. V lost 0 bases, J lost 2 bases, and 14 bases lay in between. Per germline, CDR1 MNHEY and CDR2 SVGAGI. The CDR3 length is 16 residues. These data are taken from a study of T cell responses to AZD1222 COVID-19 vaccine. Study conclusions and caveats: Most donors were white British and more were female, and clonal diversity was possibly underestimated.

The gene calls are TRBV6-5 and TRBJ2-7; D is possibly TRBD1 (6 bases). The sequence derives from an adult in good health. The sequences come from peripheral blood, collected on day 0 of AZD1222 vaccination. CDR3 DNA: TGTGCCAGCAGTTACTCGAGGGGACATGGGACCTACGAGCAGTACTTC. Its translation is CASSYSRGHGTYEQYF.